This T cell receptor beta chain appears in the sequencing data of a study of blood T cells in healthy people across ages (dated by TCRdb to between 2014 and 2016). General notes on the study: In model experiments, roughly one uniquely barcoded TCR beta cDNA molecule per two T cells was captured by template switching. The study measured age-related changes in TCR beta repertoire diversity using deep sequencing normalized with unique cDNA molecular identifiers. The donors were divided into four age groups: young (average roughly 17 years), middle-aged (about 39), aged (under 70) and long-lived (roughly 88). Donors of different ages were randomly distributed across sequencing lanes to avoid experimental bias. The study analyzed two additional independent replicas of 1 million unique cDNA reads from the same blood draw for two donors, one aged 18 to 30 and one aged 80 or older.

The library was made by 5' RACE. Sequencing relied on an Illumina HiSeq 2500. A second PCR of about 6 to 12 cycles was run with a J-beta primer mix and a sample-barcoded 5' primer. A unique molecular identifier was introduced onto each TCR beta cDNA molecule by a template-switch 5' adaptor carrying 12 random nucleotides. Each sample yielded at least 2.5 million CDR3-containing paired-end reads. First-strand cDNA was synthesized from all RNA with the Mint cDNA synthesis kit, primed by a TRBC-specific oligonucleotide. All cDNA was treated with uracil-DNA glycosylase and then went through a first 18-cycle PCR with the universal primers M1SS and BC2_uni_R. The original methods were these. For normalization, 1 million high-quality reads, each with a distinct molecular identifier, were randomly selected from each sample. Instead of being binned into consensus sequences, reads that shared molecular identifiers were thrown out. MiTCR, run with a Q25 quality threshold and the strictest error-elimination algorithm, handled CDR3 identification, clonotype clustering and error correction. A nonparametric unseen species model using Euler transformation provided a lower-bound estimate of total TCR beta diversity. Using fastp trimming at Q25 and MiXCR clonotype assembly, TCRdb reanalyzed the public sequencing data and kept in-frame beta chains. Each CDR3 protein appears once, grouped with its most common genes and DNA. In this record, the V and J calls reflect TCRdb's handling and not the investigators' own analysis. A total of some 670,000 distinct CDR3 sequences appear in this sample, around 50% of them only once. About 13% of the sample is taken by the ten largest.

Broader findings and caveats from the paper: Observed TCR beta diversity per million T cells fell roughly linearly with age, and a significant reduction was already apparent by age roughly 40. Compared with the aged group, the long-lived group had more naive CD4+ T cells, fewer expanded clones and increased TCR diversity, a pattern suggesting age selection. Estimates of total diversity based on one million sequenced T cells were considered lower bounds and underestimates. Since profiling was done on bulk unsorted PBMCs, naive and antigen-experienced compartments could not be conclusively compared. Because the CMV infection status of the donors was unknown, age-related changes in expanded clonotypes may potentially have been confounded. The percentage of naive T cells measured by flow cytometry correlated strongly with observed TCR beta diversity.

Systemically healthy Caucasian individuals from Russia, 35 to 50 in total and aged about 6 to 95 years, were included as donors. Ten milliliters of peripheral blood were drawn from each donor into EDTA-treated Vacutainer tubes. Ficoll-Paque density-gradient centrifugation was used to isolate PBMCs, with at least 6.5 million per sample. Total RNA, at least 5.5 micrograms per sample, was extracted from PBMCs with Trizol reagent. Naive CD45RAhigh/CD27high T cell percentages were measured by flow cytometry on a PBMC aliquot from every donor. As for this clonotype: Its antigen has not been determined. Per-base qualities were not stored, and no clone one base away is much larger.

Trimming removed 2 bases from V and 6 bases from J, leaving 14 bases between the germline ends. Taken from cysteine to phenylalanine, the CDR3 has 15 residues. Of all the DNA, just the CDR3 is kept, 45 bases in frame from base 1. CDR1 and CDR2 (WSHSY, SAAADI) derive from the germline V gene. Recombination connected TRBV10-2 to TRBJ2-1, and perhaps TRBD1 as D gene, on 5 matching bases. Sequenced input: blood. This TCR came from a woman aged 80 or over in good health. The DNA reads as follows: TGCGCCAGCAGTGAGAAAGGGAAAAGGGGCAATGAGCAGTTCTTC. It specifies CASSEKGKRGNEQFF.